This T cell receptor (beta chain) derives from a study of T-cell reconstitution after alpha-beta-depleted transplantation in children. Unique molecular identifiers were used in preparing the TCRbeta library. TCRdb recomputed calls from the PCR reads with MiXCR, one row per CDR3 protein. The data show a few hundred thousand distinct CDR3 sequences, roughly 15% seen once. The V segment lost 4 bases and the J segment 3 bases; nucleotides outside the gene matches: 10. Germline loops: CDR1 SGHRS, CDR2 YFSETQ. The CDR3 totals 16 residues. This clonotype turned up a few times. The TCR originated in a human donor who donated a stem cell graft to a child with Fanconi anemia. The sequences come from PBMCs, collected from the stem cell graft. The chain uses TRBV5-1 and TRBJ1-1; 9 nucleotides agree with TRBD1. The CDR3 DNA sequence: TGCGCCAGCAGCCCTACCCCACAGGGGGCGGACACTGAAGCTTTCTTT. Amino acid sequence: CASSPTPQGADTEAFF. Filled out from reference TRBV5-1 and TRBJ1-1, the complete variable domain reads KAGVTQTPRYLIKTRGQQVTLSCSPISGHRSVSWYQQTPGQGLQFLFEYFSETQRNKGNFPGRFSGRQFSNSRSEMNVSTLELGDSALYLCASSPTPQGADTEAFFGQGTRLTVV.